This passage covers 28 T cell receptor beta chains from one sample sequenced in a study of glioma-infiltrating T cells. Amplification of TCR alpha and beta CDR3 regions from RNA used iRepertoire nested multiplex PCR. TCRdb redid the calling of the multiplex PCR reads with MiXCR, one entry per CDR3 protein. The sample gives over 80,000 distinct CDR3 sequences, about 40% of which show up once; roughly two fifths is in the top ten. The sequencing sample was made of glioma tissue, nonneoplastic brain tissue, or PBMCs (not recorded which). These receptors were taken from a human donor with low-grade glioma or glioblastoma, undergoing nonglioma brain surgery, or in good health (not recorded which).

CDR3 in amino acids: CASRTDSEDLYGYTF. The CDR3 DNA reads TGTGCCAGCAGGACGGACTCAGAGGACCTTTATGGCTACACCTTC. The chain is built from TRBV28 and TRBJ1-2; the D is unclear. CDR1 is MDHEN and CDR2 is SYDVKM in the germline V gene. Trimming shortened V by 6 bases and J by 5 bases, and 19 bases separated the two germline ends. The CDR3 contains 15 residues.

This clonotype was observed many times. Possible read error: a much larger clone is one base away. This chain joins TRBV7-6 and TRBJ2-5; D is uncertain. The CDR3 spans 15 residues. Germline loops: CDR1 SGHVS, CDR2 FNYEAQ. The CDR3 region has the DNA TGTGCCAGCAGCTTAGGTCCTTTTGCAGAAGAGACCCAGTGCTTC. This sequence encodes CASSLGPFAEETQCF.

Many counts were recorded for this clonotype. This sequence joins TRBV25-1 and TRBJ2-7; D may be TRBD2 (6 bases). The CDR3 loop spans 15 amino acids. Trimming shortened V by 3 bases and J by 6 bases, and 18 bases separated the two germline ends. Per the germline V gene, CDR1 is MGHDK and CDR2 is SYGVNS. This CDR3 reads CASSEYGGPGVEQYF. CDR3 coding DNA: TGTGCCAGCAGTGAGTACGGAGGGCCGGGCGTCGAGCAGTACTTC.

This clonotype was recorded many times. The chain carries TRBV12-3 or TRBV12-4 and TRBJ2-2, with TRBD2 matching over 8 bases. V was clipped by 5 bases and J by 1 base; unmatched bases: 12. The CDR3 contains 18 residues. Here the CDR3 DNA reads TGTGCCAGCAGTCCTTCCCGTAGCGGGATTGGGAACACCGGGGAGCTGTTTTTT. It yields the protein CASSPSRSGIGNTGELFF.

This clonotype was counted at least ten times. The chain combines TRBV5-4 with TRBJ2-1; 14 bases line up with TRBD2. The CDR3 spans 19 residues. V lost 3 bases and J lost 5; bases outside the gene matches: 13. The germline V gene has CDR1 SGHNT and CDR2 YYREEE (reference sequence). CDR3 amino acids: CASSSASPGLAGGNNEQFF. The CDR3, as DNA: TGTGCCAGCAGCTCTGCATCTCCCGGACTAGCGGGAGGAAACAATGAGCAGTTCTTC.

This clonotype was found many times. The chain has TRBV12-3 or TRBV12-4 and TRBJ2-1; TRBD1 aligns across 8 bases. This CDR3 has 16 residues. Germline trimming cut 6 bases from V and 3 bases from J; bases unmatched to any gene: 10. The CDR3 region is CASSRVGTGNYNEQFF. DNA for the CDR3: TGTGCCAGCAGCCGAGTCGGGACAGGCAACTACAATGAGCAGTTCTTC.

Notes on this clonotype: At one end, the junction sequence differs from germline, possibly due to a read error. This rearrangement joins TRBV6-2 or TRBV6-3 to TRBJ1-1; the match to TRBD1 covers 7 bases. CDR1 is MNHEY, CDR2 SVGEGT, per germline. This CDR3 region has 13 residues. CDR3 sequence reads: CASSTGTETEASF. The DNA for the CDR3 is TGCGCCAGCAGCACCGGGACAGAAACTGAAGCTTCCTTT.

The DNA for the CDR3 is TGTGCCAGCAGCGTAGCGGGAGCCAATCAGCCCCAGCATTTT. Translation: CASSVAGANQPQHF. The genes are TRBV9 and TRBJ1-5, with unresolved D. The CDR3 runs 14 residues. CDR1 is SGDLS, CDR2 YYNGEE, per germline. Trimming left V 0 bases short and J 3 bases short, with 7 bases between.

This clonotype was found many times. The chain has TRBV11-3 and TRBJ2-1; 7 bases are a match to TRBD2. The CDR3 spans 16 residues. Germline V gene lookup returns CDR1 SGHNT and CDR2 YENEEA. J lost 3 bases, V lost 5 bases, and 10 bases had no gene match. CDR3 DNA: TGTGCCAGCAGCCCCCTCGGCGGGAGTGGCTACAATGAGCAGTTCTTC. Translation: CASSPLGGSGYNEQFF.

This clonotype was observed many times. The J gene is TRBJ2-7, the V gene TRBV4-2; 7 positions agree with TRBD2. The V gene end was trimmed by 0 bases and the J gene end by 6 bases; junction bases not matched to a gene: 8. The germline gives CDR1 LGHNA, CDR2 YNFKEQ. The CDR3 runs 15 residues. The CDR3, as DNA: TGTGCCAGCAGCCAAGAAGCAACGGGAGGAATCGAGCAGTACTTC. Translating it yields CASSQEATGGIEQYF.

This clonotype was detected ten times or more. The V gene is TRBV7-6, the J gene TRBJ2-1, with TRBD1 matching over 10 bases. Germline V CDR1 and CDR2: SGHVS, FNYEAQ. Losses at the gene ends were 5 bases for V and 9 bases for J; bases not matched to a gene: 7. This CDR3 contains 14 residues. DNA of the CDR3: TGTGCCAGCAGCCTAGGGACAGGGGCTCGTGAGCAGTTCTTC. This sequence encodes CASSLGTGAREQFF.

This clonotype came up many times. V gene TRBV6-2 or TRBV6-3 combines with J gene TRBJ2-3; D possibly corresponds to TRBD2 (5 bases). There are 15 residues in the CDR3. Trimming stripped 7 bases from V and 2 bases from J, with 16 bases between. Germline values: CDR1 MNHEY, CDR2 SVGEGT. CDR3 coding DNA: TGTGCCAGCATCGAGGGTCGAATACCCACAGATACGCAGTATTTT. Translation gives CASIEGRIPTDTQYF.

In the case of this clonotype: One end of the junction varies from germline; a read error may be responsible. The V and J genes are TRBV28 and TRBJ2-1; tentative D call: TRBD2 (5 bases). The CDR3 is made up of 14 amino acids. Per the germline V gene, CDR1 is MDHEN and CDR2 is SYDVKM. The CDR3 sequence: CASSVGGAYDEQFF. DNA of the CDR3: TGTGCCAGCAGCGTCGGAGGTGCCTACGATGAGCAGTTCTTC.

CDR3: CAWARDRGGDTQYF. The CDR3 DNA follows: TGTGCCTGGGCCCGGGACAGGGGTGGCGATACGCAGTATTTT. This chain uses TRBV30 with TRBJ2-3; 10 positions agree with TRBD1. V shed 5 bases, J shed 6 bases, and the junction held 8 bases outside the gene matches. This CDR3 comprises 14 residues. Germline V gene lookup returns CDR1 GTSNPN and CDR2 SVGIG (reference sequence).

As to this clonotype: With a much larger clone just one base away, this may be a read error. This chain uses TRBV6-6 with TRBJ2-2, with 7 bases that match TRBD2. Trimming at V came to 9 bases and at J to 4 bases, leaving 17 bases not matched to a gene. The CDR3 length is 17 residues. Germline CDR1 is MNHNY and CDR2 is SVGAGI (reference sequence). This CDR3 reads CARSPQPGGLPTGELFF. As DNA, the CDR3 is TGTGCCAGAAGTCCTCAACCGGGGGGACTCCCCACCGGGGAGCTGTTTTTT.

The chain links TRBV5-1 to TRBJ2-2; D gene ambiguous. This CDR3 has 14 amino acids. With 0 bases removed from V and 5 bases from J, the gap between germline ends came to 8 bases. Germline CDR1 SGHRS, CDR2 YFSETQ. CDR3 DNA sequence: TGCGCCAGCAGCTTGGGAGGTGATACCGGGGAGCTGTTTTTT. Residues: CASSLGGDTGELFF.

This clonotype was detected many times. A much bigger clone sits one base away, suggesting this may be a read error. The chain joins TRBV4-1 to TRBJ1-5; D is unclear. Germline lookup yields CDR1 MGHRA and CDR2 YSYEKL. The CDR3 loop spans 13 amino acids. As DNA, the CDR3 is TGCGCCAGCGGCCAAGCCCTCTTTCAGCCCCAGCATTTT. Amino acid sequence: CASGQALFQPQHF.

In its sample, this clonotype was seen many times. The chain uses TRBV19 and TRBJ2-7; no firm D call. This CDR3 region has 14 residues. V dropped 0 bases and J dropped 2 bases, with 8 bases sitting between them. Germline V gives CDR1 LNHDA, CDR2 SQIVND (reference sequence). In DNA, the CDR3 is TGTGCCAGTAGTATAGATACAGCAGCCTACGAGCAGTACTTC. Translating it yields CASSIDTAAYEQYF.

Ten or more counts support this clonotype. This chain joins TRBV7-9 and TRBJ2-3, with TRBD2 identical over 10 bases. Unmatched junction bases numbered 8, after V lost 0 bases and J lost 2 bases. The CDR3 totals 18 residues. Looked up from germline, CDR1 is SEHNR and CDR2 is FQNEAQ (reference sequence). The CDR3 loop is CASSLAGASGRLTDTQYF. The CDR3 DNA follows: TGTGCCAGCAGCTTAGCGGGGGCTAGCGGGAGACTCACAGATACGCAGTATTTT.

On this clonotype: A read error may explain this, as a much larger clone is one base away. This sequence joins TRBV19 and TRBJ2-7; 8 nucleotides match TRBD1. This CDR3 has 15 residues. Germline trimming cut 3 bases from V and 2 bases from J; bases unmatched to any gene: 6. CDR1 and CDR2 from the germline V gene are LNHDA and SQIVND (reference sequence). This chain's CDR3 is CASSMANRGTYEQYF. The CDR3 DNA reads TGTGCCAGTAGTATGGCGAACAGGGGGACCTACGAGCAGTACTTC.

This clonotype was counted at least ten times. The chain recombines TRBV4-3 with TRBJ1-4; 7 bases fit TRBD1. The germline CDR1 and CDR2 sequences are LGHNA and YSLEER. Trimming removed 1 base from V and 8 bases from J; junction bases left unmatched: 7. The CDR3 spans 15 residues. The CDR3 loop is CASSQGRGPREKLFF. DNA for the CDR3: TGCGCCAGCAGCCAAGGAAGGGGGCCTAGGGAAAAACTGTTTTTT.

This clonotype was counted many times. V is TRBV7-2 and J is TRBJ1-2; 10 bases match TRBD1. Germline trimming cut 7 bases from V and 4 bases from J; bases unmatched to any gene: 6. The CDR3 has 14 amino acids. Germline V CDR1 and CDR2: SGHTA, FQGNSA. In DNA, the CDR3 is TGTGCCAGCAACAACGGACAGGGGGGCTATGGCTACACCTTC. Translated, it gives CASNNGQGGYGYTF.

This clonotype was recorded many times. This chain connects TRBV5-1 to TRBJ1-1; tentatively, D is TRBD1 (5 bases). The CDR3 is 15 amino acids. V dropped 0 bases and J dropped 0 bases, with 9 bases sitting between them. Germline CDR1 reads SGHRS; CDR2 reads YFSETQ. The CDR3, as DNA: TGCGCCAGCAGCTTGGAGCGCAGGGTGAACACTGAAGCTTTCTTT. Translating gives CASSLERRVNTEAFF.

This clonotype was counted many times. This rearrangement joins TRBV19 to TRBJ1-6, with TRBD1 matching over 7 bases. The germline gives CDR1 LNHDA, CDR2 SQIVND (reference sequence). V lost 9 bases and J lost 4; bases outside the gene matches: 12. This CDR3 region has 16 residues. DNA of the CDR3: TGTGCCAGCGCATTTACAGGGGAGAGGTATAATTCACCCCTCCACTTT. The encoded protein is CASAFTGERYNSPLHF. The variable domain in full, completed from reference TRBV19 and TRBJ1-6, reads DGGITQSPKYLFRKEGQNVTLSCEQNLNHDAMYWYRQDPGQGLRLIYYSQIVNDFQKGDIAEGYSVSREKKESFPLTVTSAQKNPTAFYLCASAFTGERYNSPLHFGNGTRLTVT.

Ten or more counts support this clonotype. CDR3 amino acids: CSENGLNSYEQYF. The DNA for the CDR3 is TGCAGCGAGAACGGACTAAATTCCTACGAGCAGTACTTC. V is TRBV29-1 and J is TRBJ2-7, with D maybe TRBD2 (6 bases). The CDR3 loop spans 13 amino acids. From germline, CDR1 is SQVTM and CDR2 ANQGSEA. V shed 7 bases and J shed 1 base, with 14 bases lying between them.

To note about this clonotype: The junction departs from the called germline gene at one end, perhaps through a read error. The V gene is TRBV4-1, the J gene TRBJ2-1; D is undetermined. Germline CDR1 reads MGHRA; CDR2 reads YSYEKL. The CDR3 covers 12 residues. The CDR3 spells CASNLPANEQFF. CDR3 bases: TGTGCCAGCAACCTACCCGCGAATGAGCAGTTCTTC.

This clonotype has ten or more counts. V gene TRBV6-1 combines with J gene TRBJ2-7, with TRBD1 matching over 7 bases. V dropped 7 bases and J dropped 2; count of bases not matched to a gene: 8. This CDR3 comprises 14 residues. Germline V lookup: CDR1 MNHNS, CDR2 SASEGT. The CDR3 DNA follows: TGTGCCAGCACTAAAGACAGGGTAACCTACGAGCAGTACTTC. It yields the protein CASTKDRVTYEQYF.

The chain couples TRBV28 to TRBJ2-3; no clear D. Trimming took off 4 bases at V and 9 bases at J, with 5 bases between the two ends. CDR1 is MDHEN and CDR2 is SYDVKM in the germline V gene. The CDR3 length is 10 residues. The CDR3 nucleotides read TGTGCCAGCAGTTGGTTCACGCAGTATTTT. This gives the protein CASSWFTQYF. Full variable domain (missing parts from reference TRBV28 and TRBJ2-3): DVKVTQSSRYLVKRTGEKVFLECVQDMDHENMFWYRQDPGLGLRLIYFSYDVKMKEKGDIPEGYSVSREKKERFSLILESASTNQTSMYLCASSWFTQYFGPGTRLTVL.